These 9 T cell receptor beta chains were all obtained from the same sample, sequenced in a study of control samples from healthy donors and cancer patients. Data came from immunoSEQ multiplex PCR; TCRdb stores just in-frame clones and leaves some out. The table has 53,000 or so clones, about 85% seen once. The sample comprised PBMCs. The source is a man aged 55 to 70 with head and neck cancer.

V and J are TRBV5-1 and TRBJ2-7; the D is unclear. The CDR3 is made up of 15 amino acids. CDR1 and CDR2 (germline): SGHRS, YFSETQ. V was pared by 0 bases and J by 7 bases, with 17 bases between. The CDR3 here is CASSLGMAFREEQYF. The CDR3 bases are TGCGCCAGCAGCTTGGGTATGGCGTTCAGAGAAGAGCAGTACTTC.

Judged by abundance, this clone is medium-sized. The V gene is TRBV6-5, the J gene TRBJ2-2; D gene ambiguous. Germline assignment: CDR1 MNHEY and CDR2 SVGAGI. The CDR3 spans 14 residues. Trimming took off 7 bases at V and 3 bases at J, with 12 bases between the two ends. DNA for the CDR3: TGTGCCAGCACGAGGTCAGCAGACACCGGGGAGCTGTTTTTT. It encodes CASTRSADTGELFF.

The chain links TRBV7-8 to TRBJ1-2; no clear D. The germline V gene encodes CDR1 SGHVS and CDR2 FQNEAQ. The germline V and J ends were trimmed by 5 bases and 10 bases, with 5 bases remaining between them. The CDR3 contains 9 residues. The CDR3 sequence: CASSPNYTF. The CDR3 coding sequence is TGTGCCAGCAGCCCTAACTACACCTTC.

The V gene is TRBV19, the J gene TRBJ2-1, with D perhaps matching TRBD2 (5 bases). The germline V gene has CDR1 LNHDA and CDR2 SQIVND (reference sequence). This CDR3 comprises 15 residues. The V gene lost 5 bases and the J gene lost 3 bases, with 14 bases spanning the gap. CDR3 in amino acids: CASSHLAQSYNEQFF. The CDR3 region has the DNA TGTGCCAGTAGTCACCTAGCCCAAAGCTACAATGAGCAGTTCTTC. Full variable domain (missing parts from reference TRBV19 and TRBJ2-1): DGGITQSPKYLFRKEGQNVTLSCEQNLNHDAMYWYRQDPGQGLRLIYYSQIVNDFQKGDIAEGYSVSREKKESFPLTVTSAQKNPTAFYLCASSHLAQSYNEQFFGPGTRLTVL.

The CDR3 DNA reads TGTGCCAGCAGCTTAGTAGGGGTTGGCGAAAAACTGTTTTTT. This translates into CASSLVGVGEKLFF. This chain uses TRBV7-9 with TRBJ1-4; a weak D match, TRBD1 (5 bases). Germline CDR1 and CDR2: SEHNR and FQNEAQ (reference sequence). Trimming removed 1 base at V and 8 bases at J, with 11 bases between. This CDR3 has 14 residues.

This clone was recorded once. The chain couples TRBV6-6 to TRBJ2-5, with 7 bases matching TRBD2. Germline CDR1 reads MNHNY; CDR2 reads SVGAGI (reference sequence). The CDR3 consists of 14 residues. Trimming took 7 bases from V and 5 from J; bases not matched to a gene: 10. CDR3 protein: CASKASGKIETQYF. The DNA for the CDR3 is TGTGCCAGCAAGGCCAGCGGGAAGATTGAGACCCAGTACTTC.

The chain recombines TRBV27 with TRBJ2-7, with 10 bases fitting TRBD2. With 5 bases clipped from V and 0 bases from J, the junction kept 7 bases outside the gene matches. The CDR3 has 16 residues. Germline CDR1 and CDR2: MNHEY and SMNVEV (reference sequence). The CDR3 coding sequence is TGTGCCAGCAGTCTTAGCGGGAGGAGTCACTCCTACGAGCAGTACTTC. It codes for CASSLSGRSHSYEQYF.

The V gene is TRBV27, the J gene TRBJ2-5, with D perhaps given as TRBD1 or TRBD2 (8 bases each). The germline V gene encodes CDR1 MNHEY and CDR2 SMNVEV (reference sequence). The V end was cut by 5 bases, the J end by 7 bases, with 20 bases between. There are 15 residues in the CDR3. For the CDR3, the DNA is TGTGCCAGCAGTCGGGGGGGACAGGCCCTCAGGACCCAGTACTTC. Its translation is CASSRGGQALRTQYF.

This clone was observed a handful of times. The sample holds other DNA sequences that translate to the same CDR3. The chain recombines TRBV30 with TRBJ1-5; D gene unclear. Trimming removed 0 bases at V and 2 bases at J, with 8 bases between. CDR3 size: 14 residues. The germline V gene has CDR1 GTSNPN and CDR2 SVGIG (reference sequence). DNA for the CDR3: TGTGCCTGGAGTGTAGGCGGGGGCAATCAGCCCCAGCATTTT. Translating gives CAWSVGGGNQPQHF.